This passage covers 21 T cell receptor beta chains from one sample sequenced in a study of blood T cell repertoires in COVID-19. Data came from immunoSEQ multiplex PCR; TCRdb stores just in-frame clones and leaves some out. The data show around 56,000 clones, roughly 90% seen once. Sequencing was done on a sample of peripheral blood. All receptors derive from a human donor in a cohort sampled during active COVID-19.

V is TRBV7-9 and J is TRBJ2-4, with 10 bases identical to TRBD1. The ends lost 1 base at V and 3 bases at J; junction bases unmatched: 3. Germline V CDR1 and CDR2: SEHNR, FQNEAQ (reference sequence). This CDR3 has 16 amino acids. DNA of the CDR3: TGTGCCAGCAGCTTAGGAGGGACAGGGGACAAAAACATTCAGTACTTC. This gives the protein CASSLGGTGDKNIQYF.

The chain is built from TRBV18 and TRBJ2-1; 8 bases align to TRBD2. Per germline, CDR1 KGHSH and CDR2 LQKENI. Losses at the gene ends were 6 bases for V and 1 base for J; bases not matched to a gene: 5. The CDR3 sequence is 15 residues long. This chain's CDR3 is CASSQLAGSYNEQFF. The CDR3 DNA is TGTGCCAGCTCCCAGCTAGCGGGTTCCTACAATGAGCAGTTCTTC.

The CDR3 here is CASSLGSAGPYGYTF. The DNA for the CDR3 is TGTGCCAGCAGCTTAGGCTCTGCAGGGCCCTATGGCTACACCTTC. The chain carries TRBV11-2 and TRBJ1-2; tentatively, D is TRBD1 (5 bases). The CDR3 contains 15 residues. Germline CDR1 and CDR2: SGHAT and FQNNGV. With 1 base removed from V and 4 bases from J, the gap between germline ends came to 13 bases. Using reference TRBV11-2 and TRBJ1-2 for the parts outside the CDR3, the full variable domain is EAGVAQSPRYKIIEKRQSVAFWCNPISGHATLYWYQQILGQGPKLLIQFQNNGVVDDSQLPKDRFSAERLKGVDSTLKIQPAKLEDSAVYLCASSLGSAGPYGYTFGSGTRLTVV.

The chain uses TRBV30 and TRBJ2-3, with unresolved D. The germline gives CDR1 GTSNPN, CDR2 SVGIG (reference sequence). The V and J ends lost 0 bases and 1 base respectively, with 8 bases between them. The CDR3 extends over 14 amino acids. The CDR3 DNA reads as TGTGCCTGGAGTGTAGAGCGACGCACAGATACGCAGTATTTT. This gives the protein CAWSVERRTDTQYF.

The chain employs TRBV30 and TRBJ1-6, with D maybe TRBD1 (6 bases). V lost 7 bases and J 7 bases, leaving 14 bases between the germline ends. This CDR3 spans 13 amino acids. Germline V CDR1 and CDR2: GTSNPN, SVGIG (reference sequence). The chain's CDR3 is CASTDRPNSPLHF. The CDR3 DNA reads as TGTGCCTCTACAGACAGGCCAAATTCACCCCTCCACTTT.

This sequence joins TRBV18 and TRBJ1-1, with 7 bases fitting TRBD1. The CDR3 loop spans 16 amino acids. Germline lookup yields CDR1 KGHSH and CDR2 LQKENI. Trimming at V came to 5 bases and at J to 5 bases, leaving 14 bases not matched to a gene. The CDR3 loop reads CASSTQHRGKGTEAFF. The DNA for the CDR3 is TGTGCCAGCTCAACCCAACACAGGGGTAAGGGGACTGAAGCTTTCTTT.

The CDR3 reads CASRFPGESNSPLHF. For the CDR3, the DNA is TGTGCCAGTAGATTTCCGGGAGAAAGTAATTCACCCCTCCACTTT. The chain has TRBV19 and TRBJ1-6; the D is unclear. The CDR3 consists of 15 residues. CDR1 LNHDA and CDR2 SQIVND come from the germline V gene (reference sequence). V shed 6 bases and J shed 6 bases, with 15 bases lying between them.

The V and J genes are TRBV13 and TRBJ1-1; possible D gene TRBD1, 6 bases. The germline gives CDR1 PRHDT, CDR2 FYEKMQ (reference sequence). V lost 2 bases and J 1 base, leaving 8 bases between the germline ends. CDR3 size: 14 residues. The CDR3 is CASSLNRANTEAFF. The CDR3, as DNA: TGTGCCAGCAGCTTAAACAGGGCGAACACTGAAGCTTTCTTT.

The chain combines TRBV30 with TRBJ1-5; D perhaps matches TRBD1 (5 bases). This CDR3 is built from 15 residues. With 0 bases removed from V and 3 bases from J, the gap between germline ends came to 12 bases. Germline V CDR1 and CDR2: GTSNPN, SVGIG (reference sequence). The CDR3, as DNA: TGTGCCTGGAGTGTAGACGGCGGACACAATCAGCCCCAGCATTTT. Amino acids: CAWSVDGGHNQPQHF.

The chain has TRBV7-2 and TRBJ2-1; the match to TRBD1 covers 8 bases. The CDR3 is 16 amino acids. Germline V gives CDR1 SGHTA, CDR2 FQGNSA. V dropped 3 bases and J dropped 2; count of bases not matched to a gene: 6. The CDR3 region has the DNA TGTGCCAGCAGCTTCGAGGGGACAGGCGCCTACAATGAGCAGTTCTTC. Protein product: CASSFEGTGAYNEQFF.

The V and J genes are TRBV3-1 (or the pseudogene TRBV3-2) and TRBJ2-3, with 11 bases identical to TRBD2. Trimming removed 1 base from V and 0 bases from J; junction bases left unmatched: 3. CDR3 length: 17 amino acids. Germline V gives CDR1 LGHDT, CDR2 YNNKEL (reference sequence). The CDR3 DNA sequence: TGTGCCAGCAGCCAAGCGACTAGCGGGACCAGCACAGATACGCAGTATTTT. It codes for CASSQATSGTSTDTQYF.

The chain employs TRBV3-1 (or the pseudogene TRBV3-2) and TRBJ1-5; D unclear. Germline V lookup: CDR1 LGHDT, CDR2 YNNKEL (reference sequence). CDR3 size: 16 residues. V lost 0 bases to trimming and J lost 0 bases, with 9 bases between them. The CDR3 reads CASSQDNGYSNQPQHF. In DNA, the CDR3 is TGTGCCAGCAGCCAAGATAACGGGTATAGCAATCAGCCCCAGCATTTT.

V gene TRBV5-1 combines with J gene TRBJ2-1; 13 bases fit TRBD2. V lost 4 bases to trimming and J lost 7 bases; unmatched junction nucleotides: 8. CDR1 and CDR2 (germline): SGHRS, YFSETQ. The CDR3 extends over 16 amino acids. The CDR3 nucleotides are TGCGCCAGCAGCCCAACTAGCGGGGGGGCCCGAAATGAGCAGTTCTTC. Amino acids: CASSPTSGGARNEQFF.

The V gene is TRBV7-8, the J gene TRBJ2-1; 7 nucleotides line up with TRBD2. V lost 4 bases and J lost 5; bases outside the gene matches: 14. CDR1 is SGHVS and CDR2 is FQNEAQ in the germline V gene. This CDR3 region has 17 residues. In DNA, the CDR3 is TGTGCCAGCAGCTGGGTGGGATGGCGGGGGAAACACAATGAGCAGTTCTTC. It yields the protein CASSWVGWRGKHNEQFF. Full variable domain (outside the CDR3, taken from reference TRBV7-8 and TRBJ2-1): GAGVSQSPRYKVAKRGQDVALRCDPISGHVSLFWYQQALGQGPEFLTYFQNEAQLDKSGLPSDRFFAERPEGSVSTLKIQRTQQEDSAVYLCASSWVGWRGKHNEQFFGPGTRLTVL.

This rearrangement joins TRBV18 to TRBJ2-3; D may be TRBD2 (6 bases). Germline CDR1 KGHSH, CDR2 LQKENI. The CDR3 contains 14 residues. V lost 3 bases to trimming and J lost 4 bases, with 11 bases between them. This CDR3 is CASSPLAGPDTQYF. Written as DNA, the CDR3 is TGTGCCAGCTCACCTTTGGCGGGGCCAGATACGCAGTATTTT.

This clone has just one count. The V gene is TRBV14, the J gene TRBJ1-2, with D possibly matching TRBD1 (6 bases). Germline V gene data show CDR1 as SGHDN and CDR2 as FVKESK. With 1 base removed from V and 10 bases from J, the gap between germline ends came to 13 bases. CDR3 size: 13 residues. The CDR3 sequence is CASSQAGVKTYTF. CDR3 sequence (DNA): TGTGCCAGCAGCCAAGCAGGGGTGAAAACCTACACCTTC.

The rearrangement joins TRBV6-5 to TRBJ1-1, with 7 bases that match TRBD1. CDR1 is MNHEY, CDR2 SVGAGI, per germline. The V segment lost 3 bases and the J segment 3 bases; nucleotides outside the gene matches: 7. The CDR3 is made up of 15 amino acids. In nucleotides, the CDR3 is TGTGCCAGCAGTTATAAAGGGGGCGCGGACACTGAAGCTTTCTTT. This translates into CASSYKGGADTEAFF.

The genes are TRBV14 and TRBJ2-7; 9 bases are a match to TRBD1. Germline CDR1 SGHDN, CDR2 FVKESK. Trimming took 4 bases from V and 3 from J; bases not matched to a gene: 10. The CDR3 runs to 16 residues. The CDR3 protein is CASSLISGTGFYEQYF. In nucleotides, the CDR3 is TGTGCCAGCAGCCTTATTTCCGGGACAGGGTTCTACGAGCAGTACTTC.

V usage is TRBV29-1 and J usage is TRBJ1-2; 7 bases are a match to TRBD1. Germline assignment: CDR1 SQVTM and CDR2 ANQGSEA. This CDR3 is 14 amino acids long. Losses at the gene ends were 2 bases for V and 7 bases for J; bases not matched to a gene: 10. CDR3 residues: CSVESTGVGSGYTF. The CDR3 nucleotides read TGCAGCGTTGAAAGCACAGGGGTAGGGAGTGGCTACACCTTC.

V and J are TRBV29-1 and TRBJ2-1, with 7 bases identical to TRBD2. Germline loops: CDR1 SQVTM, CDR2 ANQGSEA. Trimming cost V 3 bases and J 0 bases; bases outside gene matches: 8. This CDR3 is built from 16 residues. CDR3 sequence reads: CSVERLGGLSYNEQFF. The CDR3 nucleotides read TGCAGCGTTGAGCGTTTGGGAGGGCTCTCCTACAATGAGCAGTTCTTC.

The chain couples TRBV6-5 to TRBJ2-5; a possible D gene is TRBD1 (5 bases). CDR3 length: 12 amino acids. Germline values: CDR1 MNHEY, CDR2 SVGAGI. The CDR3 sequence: CASGHLQETQYF. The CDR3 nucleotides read TGTGCGTCAGGACACCTCCAAGAGACCCAGTACTTC.